This is a list of T cell receptor beta chains from one sample in a study of beta chain features in type 1 diabetes. Sequencing was performed with immunoSEQ multiplex PCR; in TCRdb, only in-frame clones are kept and a portion is missing. This sample has about 900,000 clones; about a sixth occur once, and the top ten carry around 0.02%. Sequencing input: naive CD4+ T cells from blood. These TCRs come from a woman between 18 and 29 years old in good health. Each CDR3 is given with its conserved first and last residue. The D gene is left open where the match is weak. Some rows mark clone size as missing; the rest say once, few, many or name a class of expanded clone.

j_call,clone_size,v_call,d_call,cdr3_aa,cdr3_nt
TRBJ2-5,few,TRBV4-3,TRBD1,CASSQEPPGGLGETQYF,TGCGCCAGCAGCCAAGAACCCCCAGGGGGCTTGGGAGAGACCCAGTACTTC
TRBJ1-1,few,TRBV5-6,TRBD1,CASSFLGTGGTEAFF,TGTGCCAGCAGCTTCTTGGGGACAGGGGGCACTGAAGCTTTCTTT
TRBJ2-7,-,TRBV28,TRBD2,CASSGLAGDLYEQYF,TGTGCCAGCAGTGGTCTTGCGGGAGATCTCTACGAGCAGTACTTC
TRBJ2-5,-,TRBV5-1,TRBD1,CASRWTGSMRGETQYF,TGCGCCAGCAGGTGGACAGGGTCAATGAGGGGAGAGACCCAGTACTTC
TRBJ2-3,-,TRBV7-9,-,CASSLVAHHTQYF,TGTGCCAGCAGCTTAGTAGCACACCATACGCAGTATTTT
TRBJ2-1,few,TRBV10-3,-,CAISESSPIHNEQFF,TGTGCCATCAGTGAGTCTTCCCCGATTCACAATGAGCAGTTCTTC
TRBJ2-3,-,TRBV7-8,-,CASSWGADTQYF,TGTGCCAGCAGCTGGGGAGCTGATACGCAGTATTTT
TRBJ2-3,few,TRBV7-8,-,CASSSEGRTDTQYF,TGTGCCAGCAGCTCAGAGGGCCGCACAGATACGCAGTATTTT
TRBJ2-1,-,TRBV2,-,CASSELMGVNEQFF,TGTGCCAGCAGTGAATTGATGGGCGTGAATGAGCAGTTCTTC
TRBJ2-6,-,TRBV7-9,TRBD2,CASSPSLAGGLSGANVLTF,TGTGCCAGCAGCCCCTCCTTAGCGGGAGGTTTGTCTGGGGCCAACGTCCTGACTTTC
TRBJ2-3,-,TRBV15,-,CATSRDLEGTQYF,TGTGCCACCAGCAGAGATCTGGAGGGCACGCAGTATTTT
TRBJ2-2,few,TRBV6-5,-,CASSPTGATGELFF,TGTGCCAGCAGTCCGACGGGGGCCACCGGGGAGCTGTTTTTT
TRBJ1-4,few,TRBV18,TRBD1,CASSLGWTGGEEKLFF,TGTGCCAGCTCACTCGGATGGACAGGGGGCGAAGAAAAACTGTTTTTT
TRBJ2-7,few,TRBV13,TRBD2,CASSPRTSGDNYEQYF,TGTGCCAGCAGCCCCCGAACTAGCGGGGACAACTACGAGCAGTACTTC
TRBJ2-5,few,TRBV7-2,TRBD1,CASSSQGGKETQYF,TGTGCCAGCAGCTCACAGGGGGGCAAGGAGACCCAGTACTTC
TRBJ2-1,-,TRBV2,-,CASSQPPPRHFSYNEQFF,TGTGCCAGCAGCCAACCTCCCCCGCGGCACTTCTCCTACAATGAGCAGTTCTTC
TRBJ2-1,few,TRBV7-9,TRBD1,CASSPGQPHNEQFF,TGTGCCAGCAGCCCGGGACAGCCCCACAATGAGCAGTTCTTC
TRBJ2-1,-,TRBV5-8,-,CASSRYNEQFF,TGTGCCAGCAGCCGCTACAATGAGCAGTTCTTC
TRBJ2-1,few,TRBV4-1,TRBD2,CASSLGLAGVPEQFF,TGCGCCAGCAGCCTGGGACTAGCGGGAGTACCTGAGCAGTTCTTC
TRBJ2-5,few,TRBV7-2,-,CASSLEGGRRETQYF,TGTGCCAGCAGCTTAGAGGGGGGGAGGCGTGAGACCCAGTACTTC
TRBJ1-2,-,TRBV10-3,-,CASSVGGGASGYTF,TGTGCCAGCAGCGTCGGTGGGGGCGCCTCTGGCTACACCTTC
TRBJ2-6,few,TRBV5-4,-,CASSSLPGANVLTF,TGTGCCAGCAGCAGTCTCCCTGGGGCCAACGTCCTGACTTTC